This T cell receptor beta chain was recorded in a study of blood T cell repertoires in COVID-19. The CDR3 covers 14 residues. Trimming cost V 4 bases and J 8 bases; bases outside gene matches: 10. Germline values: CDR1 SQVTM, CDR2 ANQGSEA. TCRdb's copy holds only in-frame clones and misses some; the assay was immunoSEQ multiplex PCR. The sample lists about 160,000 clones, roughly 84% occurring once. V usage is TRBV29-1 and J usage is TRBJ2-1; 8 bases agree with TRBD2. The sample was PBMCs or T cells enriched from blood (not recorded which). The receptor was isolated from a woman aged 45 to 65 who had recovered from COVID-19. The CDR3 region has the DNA TGCAGCGTTGGAAGGGCTAGCGGGTTCGATGAGCAGTTCTTC. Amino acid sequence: CSVGRASGFDEQFF.